One T cell receptor beta chain is described in this entry. Antigen: not known. Germline lookup yields CDR1 WSHSY and CDR2 SAAADI. This CDR3 contains 13 residues. After removal of 5 bases from V and 3 bases from J, the junction contained 4 bases not matched to a gene. The data derive from a study of OX40 agonist ivuxolimab in advanced cancers. In the study overall: Mean age 60 years, range 23 to 79; approximately 83% male.

Whole-study findings and limits: The average count of expanded clones was higher among CD8+ T cells than among CD4+.

Some clones are missing from TCRdb's copy, which holds only in-frame ones; the method was immunoSEQ multiplex PCR. The sample consists of 60,000 to 75,000 clones, approximately 90% of them appearing once. V is TRBV10-2 and J is TRBJ2-7; the match to TRBD2 covers 7 bases. Sequenced material: CD4+ or CD8+ T cells sorted from blood, taken in a trial of the OX40 agonist ivuxolimab. This TCR derives from an adult with an advanced solid tumor such as melanoma, head and neck, liver or kidney cancer. DNA of the CDR3: TGCGCCAGCAGTAGCGGGGCAATCTACGAGCAGTACTTC. Translating it yields CASSSGAIYEQYF.